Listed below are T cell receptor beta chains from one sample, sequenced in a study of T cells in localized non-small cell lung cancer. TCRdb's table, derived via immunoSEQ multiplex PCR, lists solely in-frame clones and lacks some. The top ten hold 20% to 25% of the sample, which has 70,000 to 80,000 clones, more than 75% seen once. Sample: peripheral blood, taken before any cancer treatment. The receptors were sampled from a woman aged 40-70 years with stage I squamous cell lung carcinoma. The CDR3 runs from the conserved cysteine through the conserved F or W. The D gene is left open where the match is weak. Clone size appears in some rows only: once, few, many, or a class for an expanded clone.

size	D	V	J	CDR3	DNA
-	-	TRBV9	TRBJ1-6	CASSAISGDSPLHF	TGTGCCAGCAGCGCGATAAGTGGAGATTCACCCCTCCACTTT
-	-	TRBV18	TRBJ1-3	CASSPGSGAGNTIYF	TGTGCCAGCTCACCAGGGTCAGGGGCTGGAAACACCATATATTTT
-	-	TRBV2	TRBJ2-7	CASSEATIYEQYF	TGTGCCAGCAGTGAAGCGACGATCTACGAGCAGTACTTC
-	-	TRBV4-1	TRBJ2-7	CASSQGFQLSYEQYF	TGCGCCAGCAGCCAAGGTTTTCAGCTCTCCTACGAGCAGTACTTC
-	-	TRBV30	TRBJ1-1	CACGSWGNTEAFF	TGTGCCTGCGGGAGTTGGGGTAACACTGAAGCTTTCTTT
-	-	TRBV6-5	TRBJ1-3	CASSLLDSGNTIYF	TGTGCCAGCAGCCTACTAGACTCTGGAAACACCATATATTTT
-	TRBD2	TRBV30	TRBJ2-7	CAWSVGGGDYEQYF	TGTGCCTGGAGTGTAGGTGGGGGGGACTACGAGCAGTACTTC
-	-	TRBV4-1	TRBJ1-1	CASSQDRGSPEAFF	TGCGCCAGCAGCCAAGATCGAGGGAGTCCTGAAGCTTTCTTT
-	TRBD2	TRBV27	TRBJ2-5	CASSRRDYETQYF	TGTGCCAGCAGTCGACGGGACTATGAGACCCAGTACTTC
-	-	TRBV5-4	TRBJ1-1	CASSKWTYQRNTEAFF	TGTGCCAGCAGCAAATGGACATATCAGAGGAACACTGAAGCTTTCTTT
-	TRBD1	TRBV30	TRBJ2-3	CAWNRDRASTDTQYF	TGTGCCTGGAATCGGGACAGAGCTAGCACAGATACGCAGTATTTT
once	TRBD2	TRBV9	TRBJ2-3	CASSVERGGSDTQYF	TGTGCCAGCAGCGTTGAGCGGGGGGGGTCAGATACGCAGTATTTT
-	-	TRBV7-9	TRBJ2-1	CASSSGQYNEQFF	TGTGCCAGCAGTTCAGGACAGTACAATGAGCAGTTCTTC
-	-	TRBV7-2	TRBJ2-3	CASSFRGARTDTQYF	TGTGCCAGCAGCTTTAGGGGGGCCCGCACAGATACGCAGTATTTT
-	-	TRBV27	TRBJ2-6	CASSARWDSGANVLTF	TGTGCCAGCAGCGCCCGGTGGGACTCTGGGGCCAACGTCCTGACTTTC
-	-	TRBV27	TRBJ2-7	CASSLRTGTPYEQYF	TGTGCCAGCAGTTTACGGACCGGGACACCGTACGAGCAGTACTTC
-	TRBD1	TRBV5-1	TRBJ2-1	CASSLAQGALGEQFF	TGCGCCAGCAGCTTGGCCCAGGGGGCGTTGGGGGAGCAGTTCTTC
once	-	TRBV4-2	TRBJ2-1	CASSQGRSNEQFF	TGTGCCAGCAGCCAAGGCCGATCCAATGAGCAGTTCTTC
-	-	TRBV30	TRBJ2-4	CAWGLVEIQYF	TGTGCCTGGGGCCTTGTCGAAATTCAGTACTTC
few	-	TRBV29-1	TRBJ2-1	CSVSRRVRGYNEQFF	TGCAGCGTTTCTCGACGGGTCCGGGGCTACAATGAGCAGTTCTTC
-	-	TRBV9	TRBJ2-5	CASSVGGEETQYF	TGTGCCAGCAGCGTAGGGGGAGAAGAGACCCAGTACTTC
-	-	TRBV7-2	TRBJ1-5	CASSFLQGGQPQHF	TGTGCCAGCAGCTTTCTCCAGGGAGGTCAGCCCCAGCATTTT
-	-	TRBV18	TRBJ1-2	CASSLAGRQSYGYTF	TGTGCCAGCTCACTTGCCGGGAGACAATCCTATGGCTACACCTTC
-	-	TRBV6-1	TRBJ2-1	CASLGEGDEQFF	TGTGCCAGCCTGGGGGAAGGGGATGAGCAGTTCTTC
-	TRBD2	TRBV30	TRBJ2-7	CAWSVAGGLHYEQYF	TGTGCCTGGAGTGTAGCGGGGGGGCTTCATTACGAGCAGTACTTC
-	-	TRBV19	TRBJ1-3	CASSIGANSGNTIYF	TGTGCCAGTAGTATTGGGGCGAACTCTGGAAACACCATATATTTT
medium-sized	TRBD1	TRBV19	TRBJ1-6	CASSISGTGGGSPLHF	TGTGCCAGTAGTATCTCCGGGACAGGGGGCGGTTCACCCCTCCACTTT
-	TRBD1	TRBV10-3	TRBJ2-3	CAITRTGDTDTQYF	TGTGCCATCACCAGGACAGGGGACACAGATACGCAGTATTTT
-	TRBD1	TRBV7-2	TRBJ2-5	CASSWGQGHQETQYF	TGTGCCAGCAGCTGGGGACAGGGGCACCAAGAGACCCAGTACTTC
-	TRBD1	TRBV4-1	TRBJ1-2	CASSQARGTGGYTF	TGCGCCAGCAGCCAAGCCAGGGGGACGGGAGGCTACACCTTC
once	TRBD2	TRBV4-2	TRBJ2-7	CASSQDLGSGGPSSYEQYF	TGTGCCAGCAGCCAAGATCTCGGTAGCGGGGGGCCTAGCTCCTACGAGCAGTACTTC
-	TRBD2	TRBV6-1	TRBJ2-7	CASSVRESGTEQYF	TGTGCCAGCAGTGTGCGGGAGTCGGGAACCGAGCAGTACTTC
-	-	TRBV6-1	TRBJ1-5	CASSEKRQTFQPQHF	TGTGCCAGCAGTGAGAAGAGACAGACTTTTCAGCCCCAGCATTTT
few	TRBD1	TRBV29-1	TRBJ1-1	CSVLYDRENTEAFF	TGCAGCGTTCTTTATGACAGGGAGAACACTGAAGCTTTCTTT
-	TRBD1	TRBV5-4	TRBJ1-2	CASSQTQLRDRGSLGGYTF	TGTGCCAGCAGCCAGACCCAACTCCGGGACAGGGGATCACTTGGTGGCTACACCTTC
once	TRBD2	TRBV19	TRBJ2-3	CASSMSGTADTQYF	TGTGCCAGTAGTATGAGCGGGACCGCAGATACGCAGTATTTT
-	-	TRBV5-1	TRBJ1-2	CASSLGQRGNYGYTF	TGCGCCAGCAGCTTGGGGCAGAGGGGAAACTATGGCTACACCTTC
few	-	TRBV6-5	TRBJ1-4	CASTHTGEKLFF	TGTGCCAGCACCCACACAGGGGAAAAACTGTTTTTT
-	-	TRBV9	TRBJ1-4	CASSVEPFLGEKLFF	TGTGCCAGCAGCGTAGAACCCTTCCTAGGGGAAAAACTGTTTTTT
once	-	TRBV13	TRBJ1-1	CASSLRAGVPEAFF	TGTGCCAGCAGCTTGCGGGCGGGGGTCCCTGAAGCTTTCTTT
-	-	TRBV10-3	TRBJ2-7	CAIRSGTYEQYF	TGTGCCATCAGATCCGGGACCTACGAGCAGTACTTC
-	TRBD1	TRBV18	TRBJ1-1	CASSPNLIQTGGGGEAFF	TGTGCCAGCTCACCAAATCTCATTCAGACAGGGGGAGGAGGTGAAGCTTTCTTT
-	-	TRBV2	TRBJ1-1	CASKFRNTEAFF	TGTGCCAGCAAGTTCAGGAACACTGAAGCTTTCTTT
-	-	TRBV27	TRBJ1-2	CASRTRGDLRGGYTF	TGTGCCAGCAGAACCAGGGGCGACCTTCGTGGTGGCTACACCTTC
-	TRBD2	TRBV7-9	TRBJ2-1	CASSHRTSSHYNEQFF	TGTGCCAGCAGCCACCGGACTAGTTCTCACTACAATGAGCAGTTCTTC